Below are 14 T cell receptor beta chains sequenced from a single sample in a study of shared clonotypes between healthy human individuals. Profiled with immunoSEQ multiplex PCR; TCRdb holds only in-frame clones, not every one. The sample lists around 1.5 million clones, 98% occurring once. Sequencing was carried out using naive CD4+ T cells sorted from blood. Subset defined: CD45RA+ positively selected. The source of these receptors is a man younger than 45 in good health.

V gene TRBV20-1 combines with J gene TRBJ1-2; D is uncertain. This CDR3 has 10 residues. V was clipped by 4 bases and J by 4 bases, with 4 bases between them. The germline V gene has CDR1 DFQATT and CDR2 SNEGSKA (reference sequence). CDR3: CSATPYGYTF. DNA for the CDR3: TGCAGTGCTACCCCCTATGGCTACACCTTC.

The chain couples TRBV4-1 to TRBJ2-5; no clear D. Per the germline V gene, CDR1 is MGHRA and CDR2 is YSYEKL. This CDR3 has 13 amino acids. V was pared by 5 bases and J by 5 bases, with 12 bases between. The CDR3 nucleotides read TGCGCCAGCAGCACCCGACATCAGGAGACCCAGTACTTC. Protein: CASSTRHQETQYF.

The chain uses TRBV7-8 and TRBJ1-5; 9 bases match TRBD1. With V trimmed by 1 base and J by 3 bases, 10 bases remained unmatched. Germline V gene data show CDR1 as SGHVS and CDR2 as FQNEAQ. The CDR3 loop spans 18 amino acids. The CDR3 DNA is TGTGCCAGCAGCTTAGTAGGGCGTAGGACAGGGGACAATCAGCCCCAGCATTTT. This encodes CASSLVGRRTGDNQPQHF.

This chain connects TRBV9 to TRBJ1-2, with TRBD1 matching 9 bases. The CDR3 is 14 amino acids. Germline CDR1 is SGDLS and CDR2 is YYNGEE. V gave up 3 bases and J gave up 8 bases; unmatched junction bases: 8. The CDR3 nucleotides read TGTGCCAGCAGCGCTTCTGGAACAGGGGGCGGCTACACCTTC. Amino acid sequence: CASSASGTGGGYTF.

The chain carries TRBV28 and TRBJ1-1; D ambiguous. CDR1 and CDR2 (germline): MDHEN, SYDVKM. Trimming pared 8 bases from V and 5 bases from J, leaving 9 bases between. This CDR3 spans 11 amino acids. Written as DNA, the CDR3 is TGTGCCAGCCGCGCGGGGACTGAAGCTTTCTTT. Translation gives CASRAGTEAFF.

The CDR3 loop reads CASSLVPGALGKLFF. CDR3 DNA: TGCGCCAGCAGCTTGGTACCAGGGGCTTTGGGAAAACTGTTTTTT. This chain connects TRBV5-1 to TRBJ1-4; perhaps TRBD1 as D (6 bases). V lost 0 bases to trimming and J lost 10 bases, with 16 bases between them. From germline, CDR1 is SGHRS and CDR2 YFSETQ. The CDR3 has 15 amino acids.

V and J are TRBV19 and TRBJ2-2, with D perhaps assigned TRBD1 or TRBD2 (5 bases each). The CDR3 is 14 residues long. The V and J ends lost 5 bases and 4 bases respectively, with 11 bases between them. Germline V lookup: CDR1 LNHDA, CDR2 SQIVND (reference sequence). CDR3 in DNA: TGTGCCAGTAGTGATCCCGGGGCCACCGGGGAGCTGTTTTTT. Its protein product is CASSDPGATGELFF.

The chain couples TRBV5-1 to TRBJ2-2; 15 bases line up with TRBD2. This CDR3 has 18 amino acids. CDR1 and CDR2 (germline): SGHRS, YFSETQ. With V trimmed by 2 bases and J by 4 bases, 6 bases remained unmatched. CDR3 residues: CASSLGLAGGQSTGELFF. The CDR3 DNA follows: TGCGCCAGCAGCTTAGGACTAGCGGGAGGGCAGAGCACCGGGGAGCTGTTTTTT.

The chain links TRBV18 to TRBJ2-1; the D call may be TRBD1 or TRBD2 (5 bases each). The CDR3 is 15 residues long. The germline V gene encodes CDR1 KGHSH and CDR2 LQKENI. V gave up 2 bases and J gave up 10 bases, with 18 bases separating them. The CDR3 spells CASSPVVEGPPEQFF. Written as DNA, the CDR3 is TGTGCCAGCTCACCAGTTGTTGAGGGGCCGCCCGAGCAGTTCTTC.

The V gene is TRBV19, the J gene TRBJ1-2; D unclear. This CDR3 spans 13 amino acids. V was pared by 5 bases and J by 3 bases, with 10 bases between. The germline V gene has CDR1 LNHDA and CDR2 SQIVND (reference sequence). The CDR3 nucleotides are TGTGCCAGTAGTCCCTTCGGGGACTATGGCTACACCTTC. Its translation is CASSPFGDYGYTF.

This clone appeared once. The genes are TRBV18 and TRBJ1-1, with D unresolved. Germline lookup yields CDR1 KGHSH and CDR2 LQKENI. The length of the CDR3 is 14 residues. V gave up 1 base and J gave up 4 bases, with 10 bases separating them. CDR3 sequence: CASSPQGGGTEAFF. In DNA form, the CDR3 reads TGTGCCAGCTCACCACAGGGAGGTGGCACTGAAGCTTTCTTT.

Turning to this clone: The sample carries other DNA sequences with the same CDR3. The chain links TRBV11-3 to TRBJ2-2; no reliable D call. The CDR3 runs 13 residues. The V end lost 1 base, the J end lost 6 bases, and 6 bases lay between the germline ends. Germline V lookup: CDR1 SGHNT, CDR2 YENEEA. CDR3 sequence: CASSLGGAGELFF. The DNA for the CDR3 is TGTGCCAGCAGCTTAGGTGGGGCCGGGGAGCTGTTTTTT. Together with reference TRBV11-3 and TRBJ2-2, the CDR3 gives the full variable domain: EAGVVQSPRYKIIEKKQPVAFWCNPISGHNTLYWYLQNLGQGPELLIRYENEEAVDDSQLPKDRFSAERLKGVDSTLKIQPAELGDSAVYLCASSLGGAGELFFGEGSRLTVL.

The chain combines TRBV5-4 with TRBJ2-3; TRBD2 matches 15 bases. CDR1 is SGHNT, CDR2 YYREEE, per germline (reference sequence). The V gene end was trimmed by 3 bases and the J gene end by 6 bases; junction bases not matched to a gene: 5. There are 16 residues in the CDR3. The CDR3 sequence: CASSSWTSGRADTQYF. The CDR3, as DNA: TGTGCCAGCAGCTCTTGGACTAGCGGGAGGGCGGATACGCAGTATTTT.

V is TRBV18 and J is TRBJ2-1, with TRBD1 matching 10 bases. The germline CDR1 and CDR2 sequences are KGHSH and LQKENI. The V segment lost 3 bases and the J segment 3 bases; nucleotides outside the gene matches: 11. The CDR3 spans 18 residues. CDR3 nucleotide sequence: TGTGCCAGCTCACCCAAGGAGGGAGGGACAGGGGTCTACAATGAGCAGTTCTTC. It yields the protein CASSPKEGGTGVYNEQFF.